This entry lists 21 T cell receptor beta chains sequenced from one sample in a study of T-cell reconstitution after alpha-beta-depleted transplantation in children (dated by TCRdb to about 2016). Receptors were amplified or captured by PCR. The sequencer listed for this sample is Illumina HiSeq 2500. To normalize quantification of the TCRbeta repertoire, the TCR libraries were built with molecular barcoding that relied on unique molecular identifiers. TCRdb reran the public reads through fastp at Q25 and MiXCR, keeping productive beta chains. Rows are unified per CDR3 protein, each entry keeping the most common DNA and genes. Present in this sample are about 200,000 distinct CDR3 sequences, approximately 6.9% of which were seen just once. 5.5% to 6.5% of the sample goes to the ten largest clones. The treatment or condition tag for this specimen amounts to: allogeneic hematopoietic cell transplantation with graft depleted of TCRalphabeta T cells and CD19 B cells.

Sequencing was performed on PBMCs, taken before TCRalphabeta/CD19-depleted stem cell transplant. These receptors all come from a boy between 2 and 15 years old with acute lymphoblastic leukemia, due to receive a stem cell transplant.

In its sample, this clonotype was seen many times. The rearrangement joins TRBV28 to TRBJ2-7, with TRBD2 as a possible D gene (5 bases). The CDR3 is 14 amino acids. Germline V gene lookup returns CDR1 MDHEN and CDR2 SYDVKM. V shed 6 bases and J shed 6 bases, with 18 bases lying between them. The CDR3 spells CASRPRSPSGEQYF. CDR3 bases: TGTGCCAGCAGACCCCGTTCCCCGAGCGGCGAGCAGTACTTC. The whole variable domain, remainder taken from reference TRBV28 and TRBJ2-7, is DVKVTQSSRYLVKRTGEKVFLECVQDMDHENMFWYRQDPGLGLRLIYFSYDVKMKEKGDIPEGYSVSREKKERFSLILESASTNQTSMYLCASRPRSPSGEQYFGPGTRLTVT.

CDR3 loop: CSVIGPHGYTF. DNA for the CDR3: TGCAGCGTGATCGGGCCACATGGCTACACCTTC. This rearrangement joins TRBV29-1 to TRBJ1-2, with D uncertain. V lost 6 bases, J lost 6 bases, and 11 bases lay in between. The germline CDR1 and CDR2 sequences are SQVTM and ANQGSEA. The CDR3 extends over 11 amino acids.

The chain uses TRBV7-2 and TRBJ2-2; 7 bases are a match to TRBD2. V was clipped by 5 bases and J by 7 bases; unmatched bases: 7. CDR3 length: 14 residues. Germline V lookup: CDR1 SGHTA, CDR2 FQGNSA. The CDR3 sequence: CASSGTAGSGELFF. CDR3 coding DNA: TGTGCCAGCAGCGGAACAGCGGGAAGCGGGGAGCTGTTTTTT.

This clonotype was observed at least ten times. This sequence joins TRBV28 and TRBJ2-7; a weak D match, TRBD2 (6 bases). Germline V gene sequence: CDR1 MDHEN, CDR2 SYDVKM. V gave up 4 bases and J gave up 6 bases, with 25 bases separating them. This CDR3 has 17 amino acids. CDR3 region: CASSSTLSGGGMAEQYF. The CDR3 DNA is TGTGCCAGCAGTTCAACTCTTTCGGGTGGGGGGATGGCCGAGCAGTACTTC. Full variable domain (remainder filled in from reference TRBV28 and TRBJ2-7): DVKVTQSSRYLVKRTGEKVFLECVQDMDHENMFWYRQDPGLGLRLIYFSYDVKMKEKGDIPEGYSVSREKKERFSLILESASTNQTSMYLCASSSTLSGGGMAEQYFGPGTRLTVT.

This clonotype was seen repeatedly, ten times or more. The CDR3 is CASSFPGPRSGNTIYF. CDR3 DNA sequence: TGTGCCAGCAGTTTCCCAGGGCCCCGCTCTGGAAACACCATATATTTT. The chain recombines TRBV12-3 or TRBV12-4 with TRBJ1-3; possible D gene TRBD1, 5 bases. The germline V and J ends were trimmed by 3 bases and 0 bases, with 12 bases remaining between them. This CDR3 contains 16 residues.

This clonotype showed up many times. The rearrangement joins TRBV12-3 or TRBV12-4 to TRBJ2-1; TRBD2 is a possible D gene (7 bases). CDR3 size: 15 residues. V lost 6 bases and J lost 4, with 16 bases in between. The CDR3 loop is CASRHREGGYNEQFF. For the CDR3, the DNA is TGTGCCAGCAGACATAGGGAGGGGGGATACAATGAGCAGTTCTTC.

This clonotype was counted many times. The V call is TRBV28, the J call TRBJ1-1, with TRBD1 as a possible D gene (6 bases). CDR1 and CDR2 (germline): MDHEN, SYDVKM. The CDR3 length is 12 residues. Trimming removed 6 bases at V and 10 bases at J, with 15 bases between. CDR3 in DNA: TGTGCCAGCAGCGACCCCGGGGGCGCAGCTTTCTTT. It translates to CASSDPGGAAFF.

The V call is TRBV18, the J call TRBJ1-5, with D uncertain. Per germline, CDR1 KGHSH and CDR2 LQKENI. Deletions cut 0 bases from V and 6 bases from J, with 9 bases between. The CDR3 has 14 amino acids. CDR3 region: CASSPPTPGQPQHF. In nucleotides, the CDR3 is TGTGCCAGCTCACCACCGACGCCCGGTCAGCCCCAGCATTTT.

The rearrangement joins TRBV29-1 to TRBJ1-2, with a tentative D call TRBD1 (6 bases). The CDR3 is made up of 13 amino acids. CDR1 SQVTM and CDR2 ANQGSEA come from the germline V gene. Trimming removed 3 bases from V and 3 bases from J, with 11 bases in between. Here the CDR3 reads CSVDGRGDYGYTF. Written as DNA, the CDR3 is TGCAGCGTTGATGGGAGGGGGGACTATGGCTACACCTTC.

This clonotype was detected a few times. The chain carries TRBV12-3 or TRBV12-4 and TRBJ2-7, with a possible D match to TRBD2 (5 bases). This CDR3 spans 13 amino acids. V was clipped by 11 bases and J by 2 bases, with 16 bases between them. The CDR3 loop is CASAGERTYEQYF. As DNA, the CDR3 is TGTGCCTCGGCCGGGGAGCGGACCTACGAGCAGTACTTC.

This clonotype has a handful of counts. The chain couples TRBV5-5 to TRBJ2-2, with D perhaps matching TRBD1 (5 bases). Trimming removed 0 bases from V and 0 bases from J, with 9 bases in between. This CDR3 is built from 16 residues. Germline CDR1 is SGHKS and CDR2 is YYEKEE (reference sequence). CDR3 coding DNA: TGTGCCAGCAGCTTGGGGACATTCGCGAACACCGGGGAGCTGTTTTTT. It specifies CASSLGTFANTGELFF.

Ten or more counts support this clonotype. This chain connects TRBV7-8 to TRBJ2-5; 9 bases align to TRBD2. Germline V gene lookup returns CDR1 SGHVS and CDR2 FQNEAQ. The CDR3 has 14 amino acids. The V gene end was trimmed by 3 bases and the J gene end by 4 bases; junction bases not matched to a gene: 3. The CDR3 loop reads CASSLLAGRETQYF. Written as DNA, the CDR3 is TGTGCCAGCAGCTTGCTAGCGGGGAGAGAGACCCAGTACTTC. Full variable domain (rest looked up from reference TRBV7-8 and TRBJ2-5): GAGVSQSPRYKVAKRGQDVALRCDPISGHVSLFWYQQALGQGPEFLTYFQNEAQLDKSGLPSDRFFAERPEGSVSTLKIQRTQQEDSAVYLCASSLLAGRETQYFGPGTRLLVL.

The chain has TRBV6-6 and TRBJ2-7, with D unresolved. CDR1 MNHNY and CDR2 SVGAGI come from the germline V gene (reference sequence). The CDR3 has 12 amino acids. V gave up 8 bases and J gave up 5 bases, with 13 bases separating them. This CDR3 reads CASGVSPDEQYF. The CDR3 coding sequence is TGTGCCAGCGGTGTTTCCCCCGACGAGCAGTACTTC.

This clonotype was found many times. This chain connects TRBV27 to TRBJ2-7; D might be TRBD2 (5 bases). The V gene's germline CDR1 is MNHEY and CDR2 SMNVEV (reference sequence). The CDR3 consists of 14 residues. Trimming stripped 6 bases from V and 0 bases from J, with 12 bases between. The DNA of the CDR3 is TGTGCCAGCAGCTTTCGCCGGGGCTCCTACGAGCAGTACTTC. Residues: CASSFRRGSYEQYF.

This clonotype was counted ten times or more. The chain combines TRBV5-1 with TRBJ2-7, with 7 bases that match TRBD1. The CDR3 contains 14 residues. The J segment lost 6 bases and the V segment lost 3 bases, leaving 9 bases of the junction unmatched. Per germline, CDR1 SGHRS and CDR2 YFSETQ. The CDR3 reads CASSWDLDRLEQYF. The CDR3, as DNA: TGCGCCAGCAGCTGGGACCTGGACAGGCTCGAGCAGTACTTC.

The rearrangement joins TRBV5-1 to TRBJ2-7; tentatively, D is TRBD1 (5 bases). This CDR3 is 15 amino acids long. Trimming took off 4 bases at V and 0 bases at J, with 14 bases between the two ends. CDR1 and CDR2 (germline): SGHRS, YFSETQ. CDR3 sequence (DNA): TGCGCCAGCAGCAGCCCCGACAGTCTCTCCTACGAGCAGTACTTC. It codes for CASSSPDSLSYEQYF.

This clonotype was counted many times. The chain is built from TRBV18 and TRBJ2-7, with D tentatively TRBD1 (6 bases). Trimming took 6 bases from V and 7 from J, leaving 10 bases between them. CDR3 length: 11 amino acids. Per germline, CDR1 KGHSH and CDR2 LQKENI. CDR3 in DNA: TGTGCCAGCTCCGTAACAGGGGAGCAGTACTTC. Its protein is CASSVTGEQYF.

V and J are TRBV28 and TRBJ1-5; D gene unclear. Deletions cut 5 bases from V and 9 bases from J, with 14 bases between. Germline V gene sequence: CDR1 MDHEN, CDR2 SYDVKM. The CDR3 extends over 13 amino acids. The CDR3 nucleotides are TGTGCCAGCAGTGGTATCGGGGTAGGGCCCCAGCATTTT. This codes for CASSGIGVGPQHF.

This clonotype has only a few counts. This sequence joins TRBV28 and TRBJ2-1, with 15 bases lining up with TRBD2. The germline V gene has CDR1 MDHEN and CDR2 SYDVKM. The CDR3 length is 16 residues. Trimming took 5 bases from V and 5 from J; bases not matched to a gene: 4. CDR3 DNA: TGTGCCAGCAGTGGGACTAGCGGGAGGATCCACAATGAGCAGTTCTTC. Amino acid sequence: CASSGTSGRIHNEQFF.

This clonotype was found many times. The chain uses TRBV7-8 and TRBJ2-2, with 9 positions matching TRBD2. The CDR3 runs to 15 residues. V lost 8 bases, J lost 0 bases, and 4 bases stayed unmatched. Germline CDR1 SGHVS, CDR2 FQNEAQ. CDR3 sequence reads: CASVRLAANTGELFF. The CDR3 DNA follows: TGTGCCAGCGTTCGACTAGCGGCGAACACCGGGGAGCTGTTTTTT.

About this clonotype itself: Just one base apart from a much larger clone, this may be a read error. The missing conserved phenylalanine or tryptophan at the end of this CDR3 makes a read error likely. The genes are TRBV25-1 and TRBJ2-7; D is unclear. This CDR3 spans 14 amino acids. Between the trimmed V and J ends, which lost 2 bases and 2 bases, there was a span of 10 bases. Germline values: CDR1 MGHDK, CDR2 SYGVNS. The CDR3 protein is CASSETGRTYEQYY. CDR3 sequence (DNA): TGTGCCAGCAGTGAAACGGGCAGAACCTACGAGCAGTACTAC.